The entry below gives a single TCR beta chain sequence along with its context. TCRdb re-called the 5' RACE reads with MiXCR, one entry per CDR3 protein. The sample carries approximately 700,000 distinct CDR3 sequences, around 5.7% recorded once. This record belongs to a study of identical twins. In germline, CDR1 is SSHAT, CDR2 FNYEAQ (reference sequence). The length of the CDR3 is 16 residues. The V gene lost 4 bases and the J gene lost 5 bases, with 20 bases spanning the gap. The V gene is TRBV7-7, the J gene TRBJ2-5; perhaps D is TRBD1 or TRBD2 (5 bases each). This TCR derives from a man between 18 and 29 years old in good health. The specimen was naive T cells sorted from blood. CDR3 in DNA: TGTGCCAGCAGCTACGGGGTCCAGGGAGTTTGGGAGACCCAGTACTTC. Translated, it gives CASSYGVQGVWETQYF. Based on the CDR3 plus reference TRBV7-7 and TRBJ2-5, the full variable domain is GAGVSQSPRYKVTKRGQDVTLRCDPISSHATLYWYQQALGQGPEFLTYFNYEAQPDKSGLPSDRFSAERPEGSISTLTIQRTEQRDSAMYRCASSYGVQGVWETQYFGPGTRLLVL.